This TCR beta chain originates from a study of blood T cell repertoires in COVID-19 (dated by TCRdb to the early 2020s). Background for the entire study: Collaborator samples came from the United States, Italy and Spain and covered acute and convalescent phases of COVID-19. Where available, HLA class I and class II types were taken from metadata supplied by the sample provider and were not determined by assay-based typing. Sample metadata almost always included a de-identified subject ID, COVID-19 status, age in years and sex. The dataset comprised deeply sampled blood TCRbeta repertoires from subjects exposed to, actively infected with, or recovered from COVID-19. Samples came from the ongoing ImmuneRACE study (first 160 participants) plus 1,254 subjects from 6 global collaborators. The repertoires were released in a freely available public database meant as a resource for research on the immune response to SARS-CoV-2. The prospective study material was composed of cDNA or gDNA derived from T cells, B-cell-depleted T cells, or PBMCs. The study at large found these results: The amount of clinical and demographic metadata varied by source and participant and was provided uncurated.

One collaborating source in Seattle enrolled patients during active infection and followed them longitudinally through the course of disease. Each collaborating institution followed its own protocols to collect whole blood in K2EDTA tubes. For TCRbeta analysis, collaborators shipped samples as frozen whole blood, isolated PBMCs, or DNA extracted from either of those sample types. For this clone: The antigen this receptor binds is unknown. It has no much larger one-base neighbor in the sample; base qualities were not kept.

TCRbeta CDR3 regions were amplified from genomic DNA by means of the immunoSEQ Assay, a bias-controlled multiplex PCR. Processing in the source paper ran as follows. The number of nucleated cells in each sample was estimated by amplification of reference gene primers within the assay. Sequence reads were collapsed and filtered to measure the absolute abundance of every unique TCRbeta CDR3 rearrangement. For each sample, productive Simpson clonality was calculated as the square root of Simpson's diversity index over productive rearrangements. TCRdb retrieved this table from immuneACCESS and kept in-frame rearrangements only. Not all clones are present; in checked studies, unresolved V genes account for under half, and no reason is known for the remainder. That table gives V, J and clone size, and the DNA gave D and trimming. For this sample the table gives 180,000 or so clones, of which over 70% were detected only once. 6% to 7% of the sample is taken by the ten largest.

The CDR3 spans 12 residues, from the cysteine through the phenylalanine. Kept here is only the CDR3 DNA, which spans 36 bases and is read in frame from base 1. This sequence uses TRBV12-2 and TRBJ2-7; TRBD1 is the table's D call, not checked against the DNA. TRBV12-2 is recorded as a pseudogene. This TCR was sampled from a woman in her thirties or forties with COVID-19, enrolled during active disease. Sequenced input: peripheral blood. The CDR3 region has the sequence CASAGAPYEQYF. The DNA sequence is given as TGTGCAAGTGCAGGGGCCCCCTACGAGCAGTACTTC.